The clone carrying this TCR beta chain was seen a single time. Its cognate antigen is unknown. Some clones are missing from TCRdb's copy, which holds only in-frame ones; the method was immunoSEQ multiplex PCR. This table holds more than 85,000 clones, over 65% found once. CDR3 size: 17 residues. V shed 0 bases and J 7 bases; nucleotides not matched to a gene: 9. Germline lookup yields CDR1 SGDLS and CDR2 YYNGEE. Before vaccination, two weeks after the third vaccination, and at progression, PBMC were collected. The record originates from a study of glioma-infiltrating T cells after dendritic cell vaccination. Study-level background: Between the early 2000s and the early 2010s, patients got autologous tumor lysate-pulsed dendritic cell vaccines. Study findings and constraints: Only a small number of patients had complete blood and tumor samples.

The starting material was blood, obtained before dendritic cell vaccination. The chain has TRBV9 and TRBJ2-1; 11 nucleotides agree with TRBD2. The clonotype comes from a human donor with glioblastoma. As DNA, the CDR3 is TGTGCCAGCAGCGTAGGGCCTTTAGCGGGAGGGCAAAATGAGCAGTTCTTC. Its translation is CASSVGPLAGGQNEQFF.